This entry features one T cell receptor (beta chain) sequence. Its antigen target is currently unknown. Base quality data are lacking; no much larger clone is found one base away. This sample was included in a study of technical replicates of blood from a few donors (dated by TCRdb to the late 2010s). The CDR3 covers 16 residues, taking in both the cysteine and the phenylalanine. Left in the record is the CDR3 DNA by itself, 48 bases read in frame from the first base. The germline V gene encodes CDR1 LNHNV and CDR2 YYDKDF (reference sequence). Trimming takes 3 bases off V and 4 bases off J; junction bases not matched to a gene: 11. The library was obtained by the immunoSEQ multiplex PCR assay. Imported from immuneACCESS, the table was reduced by TCRdb to in-frame sequences with V and J called. These copies leave out some clones; in studies compared against another copy, an unresolved V gene accounts for under half, and the cause of the remainder is not known. Recorded for this sample are about 82,000 clones; roughly 94% of them occurred a single time. The ten most abundant clones make up about 0.4% of the sample.

This chain is built from TRBV15 and TRBJ1-2, with 7 central nucleotides matching TRBD1. Sequenced material: T cells isolated from PBMCs. The sequence derives from a human donor in good health. The CDR3 reads as follows: CATSRGGQHRFYGYTF. The sequenced DNA: TGTGCCACCAGCAGGGGGGGACAGCATCGATTCTATGGCTACACCTTC.